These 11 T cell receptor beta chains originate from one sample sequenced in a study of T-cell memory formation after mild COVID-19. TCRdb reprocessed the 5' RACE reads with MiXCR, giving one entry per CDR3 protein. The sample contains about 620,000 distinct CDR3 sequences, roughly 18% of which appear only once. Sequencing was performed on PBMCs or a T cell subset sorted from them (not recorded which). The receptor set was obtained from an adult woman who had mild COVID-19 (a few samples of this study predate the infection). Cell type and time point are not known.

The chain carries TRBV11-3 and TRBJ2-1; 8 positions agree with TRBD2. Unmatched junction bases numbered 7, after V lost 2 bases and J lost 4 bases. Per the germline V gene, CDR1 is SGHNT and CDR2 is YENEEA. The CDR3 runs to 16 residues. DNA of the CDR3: TGTGCCAGCAGCTTATTAAAACTAGCGGTTTACAATGAGCAGTTCTTC. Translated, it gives CASSLLKLAVYNEQFF.

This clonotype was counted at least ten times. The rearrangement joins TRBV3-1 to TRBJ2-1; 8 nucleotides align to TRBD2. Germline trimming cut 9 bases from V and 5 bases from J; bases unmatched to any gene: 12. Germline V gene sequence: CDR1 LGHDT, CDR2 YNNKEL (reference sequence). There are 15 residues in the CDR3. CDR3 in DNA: TGTGCCAGTCGGAAGCGGGGGCAAGATAACAATGAGCAGTTCTTC. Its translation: CASRKRGQDNNEQFF.

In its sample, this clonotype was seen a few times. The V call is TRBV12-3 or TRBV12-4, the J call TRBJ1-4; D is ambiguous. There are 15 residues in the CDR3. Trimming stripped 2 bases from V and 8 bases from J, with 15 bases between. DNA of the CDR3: TGTGCCAGCAGTTTATCCTCCGACCCAACCGAAAAACTGTTTTTT. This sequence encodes CASSLSSDPTEKLFF.

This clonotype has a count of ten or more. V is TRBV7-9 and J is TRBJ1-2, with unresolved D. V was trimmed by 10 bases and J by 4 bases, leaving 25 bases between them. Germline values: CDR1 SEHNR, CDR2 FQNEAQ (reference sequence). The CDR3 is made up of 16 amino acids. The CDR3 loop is CAIAPPGRPLSYGYTF. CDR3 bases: TGTGCCATCGCGCCCCCCGGCAGGCCTTTGAGCTATGGCTACACCTTC.

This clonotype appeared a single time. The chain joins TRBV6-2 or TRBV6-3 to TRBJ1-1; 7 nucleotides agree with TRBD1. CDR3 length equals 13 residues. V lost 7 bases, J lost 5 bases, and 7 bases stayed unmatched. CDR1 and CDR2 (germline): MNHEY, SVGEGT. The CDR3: CASTRGLSTEAFF. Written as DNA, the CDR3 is TGTGCCAGCACGAGGGGGCTTTCGACTGAAGCTTTCTTT.

CDR3 DNA: TGTGCCAGCAGCCAAGACGGGACTAGCGGGGGCACAGATACGCAGTATTTT. Amino acid sequence: CASSQDGTSGGTDTQYF. The chain uses TRBV3-1 and TRBJ2-3; 13 nucleotides match TRBD2. This CDR3 contains 17 residues. Germline CDR1 reads LGHDT; CDR2 reads YNNKEL (reference sequence). After removal of 0 bases from V and 1 base from J, the junction contained 1 base not matched to a gene.

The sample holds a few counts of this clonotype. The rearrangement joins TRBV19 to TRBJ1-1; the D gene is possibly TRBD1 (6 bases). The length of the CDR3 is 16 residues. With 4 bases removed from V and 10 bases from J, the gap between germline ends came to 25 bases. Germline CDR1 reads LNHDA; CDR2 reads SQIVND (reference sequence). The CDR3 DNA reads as TGTGCCAGTAGTAGCCGGGGGGGCGGAGAGAGCGTGGTAGCTTTCTTT. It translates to CASSSRGGGESVVAFF.

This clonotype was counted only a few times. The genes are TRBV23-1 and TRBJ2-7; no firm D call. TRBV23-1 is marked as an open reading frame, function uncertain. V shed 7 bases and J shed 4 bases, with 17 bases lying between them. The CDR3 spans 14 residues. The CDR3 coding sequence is TGCGCCAGCACCACGCCGGACCGCCCTTACGAGCAGTACTTC. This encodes CASTTPDRPYEQYF.

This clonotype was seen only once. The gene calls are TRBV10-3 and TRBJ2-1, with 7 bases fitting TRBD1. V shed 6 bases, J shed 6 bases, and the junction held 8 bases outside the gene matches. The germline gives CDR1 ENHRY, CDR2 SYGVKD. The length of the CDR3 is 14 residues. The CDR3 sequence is CAISTLTGVNEQFF. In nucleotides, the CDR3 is TGTGCCATCAGCACCTTAACAGGGGTCAATGAGCAGTTCTTC.

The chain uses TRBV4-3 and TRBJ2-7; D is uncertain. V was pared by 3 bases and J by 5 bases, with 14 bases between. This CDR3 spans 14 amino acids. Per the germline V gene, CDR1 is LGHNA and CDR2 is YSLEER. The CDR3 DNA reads TGCGCCAGCAGCCAGGTCAATTCCCCCCACGAGCAGTACTTC. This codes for CASSQVNSPHEQYF.

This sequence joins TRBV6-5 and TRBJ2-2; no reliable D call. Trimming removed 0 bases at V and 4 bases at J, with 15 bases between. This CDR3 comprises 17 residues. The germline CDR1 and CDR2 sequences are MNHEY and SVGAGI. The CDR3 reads CASSYSSSDRGTGELFF. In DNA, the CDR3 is TGTGCCAGCAGTTACTCTAGTTCGGACCGCGGCACCGGGGAGCTGTTTTTT.